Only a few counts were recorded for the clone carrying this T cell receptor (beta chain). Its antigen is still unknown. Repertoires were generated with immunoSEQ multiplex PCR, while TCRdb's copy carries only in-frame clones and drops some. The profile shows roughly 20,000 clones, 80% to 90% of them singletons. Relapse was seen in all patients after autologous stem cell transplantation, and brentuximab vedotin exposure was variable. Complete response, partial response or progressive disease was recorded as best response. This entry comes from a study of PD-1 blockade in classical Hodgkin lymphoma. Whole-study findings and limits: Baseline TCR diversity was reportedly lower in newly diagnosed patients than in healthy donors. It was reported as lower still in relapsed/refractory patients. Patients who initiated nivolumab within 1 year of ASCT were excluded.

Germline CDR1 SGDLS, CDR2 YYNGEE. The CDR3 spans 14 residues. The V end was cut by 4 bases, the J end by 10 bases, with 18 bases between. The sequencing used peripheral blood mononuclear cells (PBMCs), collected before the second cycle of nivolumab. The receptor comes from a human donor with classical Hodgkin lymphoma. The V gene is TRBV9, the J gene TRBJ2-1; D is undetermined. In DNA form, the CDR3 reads TGTGCCAGCAGCCCGCACCCACAGTCTGAGGAGCAGTTCTTC. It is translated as CASSPHPQSEEQFF.